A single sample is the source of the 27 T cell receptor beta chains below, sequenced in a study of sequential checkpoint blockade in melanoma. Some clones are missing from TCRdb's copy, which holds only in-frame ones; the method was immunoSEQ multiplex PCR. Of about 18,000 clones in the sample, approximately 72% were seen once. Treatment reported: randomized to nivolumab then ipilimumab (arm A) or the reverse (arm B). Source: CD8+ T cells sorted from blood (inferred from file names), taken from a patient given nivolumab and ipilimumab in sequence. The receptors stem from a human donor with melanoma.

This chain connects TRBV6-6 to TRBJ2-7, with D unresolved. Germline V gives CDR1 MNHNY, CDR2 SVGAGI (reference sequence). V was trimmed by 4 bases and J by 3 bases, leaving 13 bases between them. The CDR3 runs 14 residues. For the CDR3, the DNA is TGTGCCAGCAGTTTCGGGTCACCCAACTACGAGCAGTACTTC. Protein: CASSFGSPNYEQYF.

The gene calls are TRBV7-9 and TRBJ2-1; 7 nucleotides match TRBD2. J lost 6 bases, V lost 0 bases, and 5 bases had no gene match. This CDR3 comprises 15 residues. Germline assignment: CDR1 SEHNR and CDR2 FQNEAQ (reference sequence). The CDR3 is CASSLAREQGNEQFF. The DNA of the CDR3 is TGTGCCAGCAGCTTAGCGCGGGAGCAAGGCAATGAGCAGTTCTTC.

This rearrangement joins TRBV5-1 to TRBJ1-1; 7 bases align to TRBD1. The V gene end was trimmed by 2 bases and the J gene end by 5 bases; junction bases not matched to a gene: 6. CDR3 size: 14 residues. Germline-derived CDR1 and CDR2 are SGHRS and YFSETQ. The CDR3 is CASSFTGVGTEAFF. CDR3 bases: TGCGCCAGCAGCTTTACAGGGGTGGGGACTGAAGCTTTCTTT.

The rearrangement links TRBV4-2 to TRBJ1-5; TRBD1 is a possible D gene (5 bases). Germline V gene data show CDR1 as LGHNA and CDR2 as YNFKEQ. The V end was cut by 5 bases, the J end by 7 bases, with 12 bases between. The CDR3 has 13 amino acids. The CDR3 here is CASSLGQGQPQHF. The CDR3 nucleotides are TGTGCCAGCAGCTTGGGTCAGGGCCAGCCCCAGCATTTT.

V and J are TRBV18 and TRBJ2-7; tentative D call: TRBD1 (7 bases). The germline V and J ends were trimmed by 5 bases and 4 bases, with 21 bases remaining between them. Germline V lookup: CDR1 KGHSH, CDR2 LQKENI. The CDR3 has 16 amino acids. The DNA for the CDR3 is TGTGCCAGCTCATCTACCGACAGGGTAGCGGATTACGAGCAGTACTTC. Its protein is CASSSTDRVADYEQYF.

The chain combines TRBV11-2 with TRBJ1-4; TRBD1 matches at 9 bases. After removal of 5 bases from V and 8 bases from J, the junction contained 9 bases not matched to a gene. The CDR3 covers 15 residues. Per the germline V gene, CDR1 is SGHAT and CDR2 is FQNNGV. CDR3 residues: CASSSRTGEEEKLFF. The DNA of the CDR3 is TGTGCCAGCAGCAGCCGGACAGGGGAGGAAGAAAAACTGTTTTTT. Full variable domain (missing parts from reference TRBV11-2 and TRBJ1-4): EAGVAQSPRYKIIEKRQSVAFWCNPISGHATLYWYQQILGQGPKLLIQFQNNGVVDDSQLPKDRFSAERLKGVDSTLKIQPAKLEDSAVYLCASSSRTGEEEKLFFGSGTQLSVL.

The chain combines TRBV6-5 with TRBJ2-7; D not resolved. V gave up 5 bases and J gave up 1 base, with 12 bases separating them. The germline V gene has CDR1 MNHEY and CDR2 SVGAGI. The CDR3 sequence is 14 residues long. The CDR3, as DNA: TGTGCCAGCAGTGAATATGGCCAGTCCTACGAGCAGTACTTC. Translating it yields CASSEYGQSYEQYF.

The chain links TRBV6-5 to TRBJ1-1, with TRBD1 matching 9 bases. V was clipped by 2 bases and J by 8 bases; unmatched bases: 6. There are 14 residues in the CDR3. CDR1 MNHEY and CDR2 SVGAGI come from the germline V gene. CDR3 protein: CASSYPGDRAEAFF. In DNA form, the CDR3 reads TGTGCCAGCAGTTACCCCGGGGACAGGGCAGAAGCTTTCTTT.

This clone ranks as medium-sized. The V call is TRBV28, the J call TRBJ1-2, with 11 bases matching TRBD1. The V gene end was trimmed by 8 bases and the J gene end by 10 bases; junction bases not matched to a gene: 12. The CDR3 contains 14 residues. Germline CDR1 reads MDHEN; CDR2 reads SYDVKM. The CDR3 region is CASSSPDRGRAYTF. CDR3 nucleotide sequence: TGTGCCAGCTCTTCGCCGGACAGGGGGCGGGCCTACACCTTC.

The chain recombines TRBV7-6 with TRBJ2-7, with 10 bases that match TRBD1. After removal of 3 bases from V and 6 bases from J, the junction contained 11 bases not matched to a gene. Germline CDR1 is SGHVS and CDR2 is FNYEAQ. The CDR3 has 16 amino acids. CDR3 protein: CASSFGPPGQGSEQYF. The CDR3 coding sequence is TGTGCCAGCAGCTTTGGCCCCCCGGGACAGGGGTCCGAGCAGTACTTC.

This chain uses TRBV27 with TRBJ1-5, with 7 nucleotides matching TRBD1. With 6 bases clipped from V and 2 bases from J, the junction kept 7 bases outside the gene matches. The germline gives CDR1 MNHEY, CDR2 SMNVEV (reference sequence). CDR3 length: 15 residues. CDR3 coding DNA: TGTGCCAGCAGCCTCGTGCAGGGGGGCAATCAGCCCCAGCATTTT. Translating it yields CASSLVQGGNQPQHF.

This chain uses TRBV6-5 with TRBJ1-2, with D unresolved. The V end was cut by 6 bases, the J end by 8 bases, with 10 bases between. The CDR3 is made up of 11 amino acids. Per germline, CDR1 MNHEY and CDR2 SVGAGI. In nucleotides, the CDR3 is TGTGCCAGCAGCACTGGTGCCGGCTACACCTTC. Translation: CASSTGAGYTF.

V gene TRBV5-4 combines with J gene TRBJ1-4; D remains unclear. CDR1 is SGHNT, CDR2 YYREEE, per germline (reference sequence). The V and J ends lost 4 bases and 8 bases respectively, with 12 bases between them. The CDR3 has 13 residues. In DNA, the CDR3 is TGTGCCAGCAGCCAAAAGACCGGGGAAAAACTGTTTTTT. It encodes CASSQKTGEKLFF.

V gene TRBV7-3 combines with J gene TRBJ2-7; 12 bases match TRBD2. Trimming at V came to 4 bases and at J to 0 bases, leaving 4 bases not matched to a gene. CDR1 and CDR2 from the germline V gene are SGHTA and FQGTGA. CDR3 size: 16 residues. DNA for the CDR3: TGTGCCAGCAGCTCTAGGACTAGCGGGACCTCCTACGAGCAGTACTTC. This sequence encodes CASSSRTSGTSYEQYF. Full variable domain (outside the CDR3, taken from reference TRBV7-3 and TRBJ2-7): GAGVSQTPSNKVTEKGKYVELRCDPISGHTALYWYRQSLGQGPEFLIYFQGTGAADDSGLPNDRFFAVRPEGSVSTLKIQRTERGDSAVYLCASSSRTSGTSYEQYFGPGTRLTVT.

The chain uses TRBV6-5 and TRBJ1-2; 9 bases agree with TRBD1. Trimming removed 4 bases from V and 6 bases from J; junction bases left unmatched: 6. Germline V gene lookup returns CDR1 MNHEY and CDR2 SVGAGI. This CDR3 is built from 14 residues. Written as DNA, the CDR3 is TGTGCCAGCAGTTCCCGGGACAGGGCCAATGGCTACACCTTC. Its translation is CASSSRDRANGYTF.

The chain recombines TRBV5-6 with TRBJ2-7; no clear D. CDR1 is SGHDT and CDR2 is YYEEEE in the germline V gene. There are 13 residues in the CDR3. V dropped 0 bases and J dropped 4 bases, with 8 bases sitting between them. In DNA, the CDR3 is TGTGCCAGCAGCTTGGGGAGTTCGTACGAGCAGTACTTC. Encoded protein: CASSLGSSYEQYF.

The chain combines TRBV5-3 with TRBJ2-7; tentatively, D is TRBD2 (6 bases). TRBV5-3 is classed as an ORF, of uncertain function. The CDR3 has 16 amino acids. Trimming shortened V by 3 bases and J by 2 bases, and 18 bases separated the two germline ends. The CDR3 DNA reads TGTGCCAGAAGCTCATTAACCGGGACTCGACCCTACGAGCAGTACTTC. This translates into CARSSLTGTRPYEQYF.

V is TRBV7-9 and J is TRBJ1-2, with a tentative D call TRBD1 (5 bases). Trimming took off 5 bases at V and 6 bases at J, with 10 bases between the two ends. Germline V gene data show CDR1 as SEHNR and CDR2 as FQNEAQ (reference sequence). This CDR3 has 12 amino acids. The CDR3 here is CASSVQGNGYTF. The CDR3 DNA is TGTGCCAGCAGCGTCCAGGGAAATGGCTACACCTTC. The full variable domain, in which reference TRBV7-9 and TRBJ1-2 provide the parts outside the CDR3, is DTGVSQNPRHKITKRGQNVTFRCDPISEHNRLYWYRQTLGQGPEFLTYFQNEAQLEKSRLLSDRFSAERPKGSFSTLEIQRTEQGDSAMYLCASSVQGNGYTFGSGTRLTVV.

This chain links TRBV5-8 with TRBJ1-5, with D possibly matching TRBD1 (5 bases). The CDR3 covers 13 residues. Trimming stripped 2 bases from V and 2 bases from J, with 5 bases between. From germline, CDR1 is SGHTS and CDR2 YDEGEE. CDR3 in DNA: TGTGCCAGCAGCTTCAGGGGCAATCAGCCCCAGCATTTT. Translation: CASSFRGNQPQHF.

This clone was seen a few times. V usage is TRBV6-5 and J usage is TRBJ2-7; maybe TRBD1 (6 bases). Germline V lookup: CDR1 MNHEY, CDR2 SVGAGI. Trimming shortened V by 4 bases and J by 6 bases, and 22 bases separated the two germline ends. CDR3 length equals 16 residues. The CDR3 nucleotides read TGTGCCAGCAGTTCAAACTTGCCAGGGGAAGGCGCCGAGCAGTACTTC. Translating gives CASSSNLPGEGAEQYF.

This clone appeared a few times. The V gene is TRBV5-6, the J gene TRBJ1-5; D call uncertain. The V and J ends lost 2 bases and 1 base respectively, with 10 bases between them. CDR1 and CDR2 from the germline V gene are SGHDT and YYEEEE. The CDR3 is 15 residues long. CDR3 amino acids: CASSLEGTSNQPQHF. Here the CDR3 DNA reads TGTGCCAGCAGCTTAGAGGGCACAAGCAATCAGCCCCAGCATTTT.

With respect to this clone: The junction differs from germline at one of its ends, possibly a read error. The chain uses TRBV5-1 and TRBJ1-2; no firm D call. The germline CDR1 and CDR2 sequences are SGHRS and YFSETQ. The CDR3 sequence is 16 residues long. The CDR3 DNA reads TGCGCCAGCAGCTTTGTGAGGAGCTTGGTCCTCTATAGCTACACCTTC. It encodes CASSFVRSLVLYSYTF.

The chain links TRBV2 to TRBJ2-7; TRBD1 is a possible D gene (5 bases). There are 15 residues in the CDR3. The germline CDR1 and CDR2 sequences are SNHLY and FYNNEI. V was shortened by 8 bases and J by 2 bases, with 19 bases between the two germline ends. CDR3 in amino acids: CASGDRNDITYEQYF. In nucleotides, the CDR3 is TGTGCCAGCGGAGACAGAAATGACATTACCTACGAGCAGTACTTC. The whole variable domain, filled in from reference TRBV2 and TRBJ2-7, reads EPEVTQTPSHQVTQMGQEVILRCVPISNHLYFYWYRQILGQKVEFLVSFYNNEISEKSEIFDDQFSVERPDGSNFTLKIRSTKLEDSAMYFCASGDRNDITYEQYFGPGTRLTVT.

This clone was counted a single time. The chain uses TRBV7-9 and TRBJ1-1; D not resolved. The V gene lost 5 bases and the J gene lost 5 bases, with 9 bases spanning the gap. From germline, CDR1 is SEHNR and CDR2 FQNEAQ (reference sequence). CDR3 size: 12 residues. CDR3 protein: CASSPRLTEAFF. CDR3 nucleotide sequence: TGTGCCAGCAGCCCTAGGTTGACTGAAGCTTTCTTT.

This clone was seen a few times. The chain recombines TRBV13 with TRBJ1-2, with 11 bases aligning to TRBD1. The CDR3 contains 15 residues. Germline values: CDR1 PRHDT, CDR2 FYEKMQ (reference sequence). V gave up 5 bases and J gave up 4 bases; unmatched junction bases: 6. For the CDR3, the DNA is TGTGCCAGCAGCGTAAGGACAGGGGGCCTCTATGGCTACACCTTC. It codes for CASSVRTGGLYGYTF. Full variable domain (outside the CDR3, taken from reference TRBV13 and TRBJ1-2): AAGVIQSPRHLIKEKRETATLKCYPIPRHDTVYWYQQGPGQDPQFLISFYEKMQSDKGSIPDRFSAQQFSDYHSELNMSSLELGDSALYFCASSVRTGGLYGYTFGSGTRLTVV.

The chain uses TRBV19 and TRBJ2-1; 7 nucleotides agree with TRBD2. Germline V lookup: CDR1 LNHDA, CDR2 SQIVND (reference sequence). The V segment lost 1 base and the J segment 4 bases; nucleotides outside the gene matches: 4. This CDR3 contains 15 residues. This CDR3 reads CASSIGTGGYNEQFF. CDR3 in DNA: TGTGCCAGTAGTATAGGGACGGGGGGTTACAATGAGCAGTTCTTC.

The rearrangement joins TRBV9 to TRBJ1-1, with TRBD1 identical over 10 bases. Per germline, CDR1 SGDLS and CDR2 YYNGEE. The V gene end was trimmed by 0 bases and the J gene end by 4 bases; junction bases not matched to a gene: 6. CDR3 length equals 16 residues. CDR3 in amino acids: CASSVARDRGGTEAFF. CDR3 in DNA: TGTGCCAGCAGCGTAGCCCGGGACAGGGGTGGCACTGAAGCTTTCTTT. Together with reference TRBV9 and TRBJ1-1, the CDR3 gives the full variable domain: DSGVTQTPKHLITATGQRVTLRCSPRSGDLSVYWYQQSLDQGLQFLIQYYNGEERAKGNILERFSAQQFPDLHSELNLSSLELGDSALYFCASSVARDRGGTEAFFGQGTRLTVV.